These T cell receptor beta chains were read from a single sample in a study of T cells in Graves' hyperthyroidism and ophthalmopathy. TCRdb processed the multiplex PCR reads anew with MiXCR; each CDR3 protein has one entry. This sample yields over 250,000 distinct CDR3 sequences, of which roughly 13% are seen a single time; 34% belongs to the top ten. The sequenced sample consisted of blood. These receptors came from a woman aged 40 to 50 with Graves' ophthalmopathy. Both conserved end residues are part of each CDR3. A D gene is named only where the DNA matches it firmly. For some rows the clone size is stated as once, few or many, or as a class when expanded; others skip it.

v_gene	j_gene	abundance	d_gene	CDR3nt	CDR3aa
TRBV28	TRBJ1-1	NA	TRBD1	TGTGCCAGCAGACGGACAGGGGGGGAAATTGAAGCTTTCTTT	CASRRTGGEIEAFF
TRBV11-2	TRBJ2-5	NA	NA	TGTGCCAGCAGCTTAGGGGATGGTACCCAAGAGGCCCAGTACTTC	CASSLGDGTQEAQYF
TRBV29-1	TRBJ2-3	many	TRBD1	TGCAGCGGGACAGGGAATCCAGATACGCAGTATTTT	CSGTGNPDTQYF
TRBV28	TRBJ1-2	few	TRBD1	TGTGCCAGCAGTTTGCCCCCTTCCGGGACAGGGTATGGCTACACCTTC	CASSLPPSGTGYGYTF
TRBV20-1	TRBJ1-1	few	TRBD1	TGCAGTGCATACCCAGGGGGTAAGAACACTGAAGCTTTCTTT	CSAYPGGKNTEAFF
TRBV5-8	TRBJ2-5	many	NA	TGTGCCAGCACCTTCGATCCCGGCGGTAGGGGGGAGACCCAGTACTTC	CASTFDPGGRGETQYF
TRBV7-2	TRBJ2-7	many	TRBD2	TGTGCCAGCAGCTTCGCGACTAGCGGGATTGTCGAGCAGTACTTC	CASSFATSGIVEQYF
TRBV29-1	TRBJ2-4	many	NA	TGCAGCGTTGAAGGGGGCCAGCGAAACATTCAGTACTTC	CSVEGGQRNIQYF
TRBV28	TRBJ1-3	many	TRBD1	TGTGCCAGCAGTTTATTGGGACAGGGCTCTGGAAACACCATATATTTT	CASSLLGQGSGNTIYF
TRBV29-1	TRBJ1-5	many	NA	TGCAGCGTTGCAGGGGTGGATCAGCCCCAGCATTTT	CSVAGVDQPQHF
TRBV3-1	TRBJ2-3	few	TRBD2	TGTGCCAGCAGCCATCCCCTGGGCGGGGGGGGCACAGATACGCAGTATTTT	CASSHPLGGGGTDTQYF
TRBV28	TRBJ2-7	many	NA	TGTGCCAGCAGGTTTACCCACGAGCAGTACTTC	CASRFTHEQYF
TRBV3-1	TRBJ2-7	many	NA	TGTGCCAGCAGCCAAGAGAGGGTATCCGAGCAGTACTTC	CASSQERVSEQYF
TRBV5-1	TRBJ1-1	many	NA	TGCGCCAGCAACAGGGAAGGTATGAACACTGAAGCTTTCTTT	CASNREGMNTEAFF
TRBV18	TRBJ1-5	few	NA	TGTGCCAGCTCACCCGAACGTACTTTTGGTCAGCCCCAGCATTTT	CASSPERTFGQPQHF